A single sample gave rise to the 9 T cell receptor beta chains below, sequenced in a study of long-term antiretroviral therapy in people with HIV. The assay used was immunoSEQ (version v3.0), run at survey level. Produced via immunoSEQ multiplex PCR; TCRdb's table is partial and in-frame only. The repertoire holds approximately 25,000 clones, with roughly 88% as singletons. Sequencing used unsorted PBMCs, obtained 3 years after starting antiretroviral therapy. These receptors came from a man between 45 and 60 years old with HIV.

The chain has TRBV19 and TRBJ2-7; TRBD2 agrees at 12 bases. Trimming at V came to 2 bases and at J to 12 bases, leaving 8 bases not matched to a gene. This CDR3 is 14 amino acids long. Germline lookup yields CDR1 LNHDA and CDR2 SQIVND (reference sequence). This chain's CDR3 is CASSITSGGSGLYF. CDR3 bases: TGTGCCAGTAGTATAACTAGCGGGGGGTCGGGGCTGTACTTC.

The rearrangement uses TRBV4-1 and TRBJ1-1; D gene uncertain. Per germline, CDR1 MGHRA and CDR2 YSYEKL. V lost 1 base to trimming and J lost 2 bases, with 8 bases between them. CDR3 size: 14 residues. CDR3 coding DNA: TGCGCCAGCAGCCAAGTCCAGGCTAACACTGAAGCTTTCTTT. This codes for CASSQVQANTEAFF.

The chain employs TRBV28 and TRBJ1-2, with D hard to call. Trimming stripped 5 bases from V and 3 bases from J, with 7 bases between. In germline, CDR1 is MDHEN, CDR2 SYDVKM. The CDR3 runs to 12 residues. This chain's CDR3 is CASSLGDYGYTF. CDR3 DNA sequence: TGTGCCAGCAGTCTCGGGGACTATGGCTACACCTTC.

The rearrangement joins TRBV28 to TRBJ2-7, with unresolved D. Germline V CDR1 and CDR2: MDHEN, SYDVKM. The CDR3 is 16 amino acids. Trimming left V 4 bases short and J 2 bases short, with 18 bases between. CDR3 DNA sequence: TGTGCCAGCAGTTCCCCCCCGGAGCTGTCCCCCTACGAGCAGTACTTC. Translated, it gives CASSSPPELSPYEQYF.

The chain uses TRBV30 and TRBJ1-6; a weak D match, TRBD1 (6 bases). Germline CDR1 reads GTSNPN; CDR2 reads SVGIG (reference sequence). This CDR3 region has 17 residues. The V gene lost 2 bases and the J gene lost 4 bases, with 18 bases spanning the gap. As DNA, the CDR3 is TGTGCCTGGAGTCCCCAGGGGAGTGGAGCGTATAATTCACCCCTCCACTTT. Its protein is CAWSPQGSGAYNSPLHF.

This sequence joins TRBV28 and TRBJ2-7, with TRBD1 matching over 9 bases. V lost 1 base, J lost 3 bases, and 4 bases stayed unmatched. This CDR3 is 15 amino acids long. CDR1 and CDR2 from the germline V gene are MDHEN and SYDVKM. The DNA for the CDR3 is TGTGCCAGCAGTTTATTGGACAGGGGTGGCTACGAGCAGTACTTC. This translates into CASSLLDRGGYEQYF.

The chain links TRBV10-3 to TRBJ1-1, with a weak D call TRBD1 (5 bases). Trimming stripped 5 bases from V and 0 bases from J, with 19 bases between. CDR1 is ENHRY, CDR2 SYGVKD, per germline. The CDR3 is made up of 17 amino acids. The CDR3 protein is CAISPTGTLVMNTEAFF. Here the CDR3 DNA reads TGTGCCATCAGTCCCACCGGGACTCTTGTGATGAACACTGAAGCTTTCTTT.

In this sample, this clone turned up once. This chain joins TRBV18 and TRBJ2-5, with 9 bases matching TRBD1. V lost 6 bases to trimming and J lost 5 bases; unmatched junction nucleotides: 7. The CDR3 has 14 residues. Germline lookup yields CDR1 KGHSH and CDR2 LQKENI. The CDR3 spells CASSGGQGTETQYF. DNA for the CDR3: TGTGCCAGCTCGGGAGGACAGGGGACGGAGACCCAGTACTTC.

This clone was seen only once. The chain employs TRBV27 and TRBJ1-5; D perhaps matches TRBD1 (5 bases). This CDR3 is built from 17 residues. The V gene's germline CDR1 is MNHEY and CDR2 SMNVEV (reference sequence). V gave up 6 bases and J gave up 1 base, with 19 bases separating them. The CDR3 coding sequence is TGTGCCAGCAGCCTGGGGGGGTCTAAAGGCAGCAATCAGCCCCAGCATTTT. It specifies CASSLGGSKGSNQPQHF.